These 28 T cell receptor beta chains came from one sample sequenced in a study of blood T cell repertoires in COVID-19. The assay was immunoSEQ multiplex PCR, and TCRdb's table has in-frame clones only and misses some. The sample has about 220,000 clones, 70% to 90% seen once. Input material: peripheral blood. These receptors came from a woman aged 65 to 85 with COVID-19, enrolled during active disease.

This chain links TRBV30 with TRBJ2-6; 8 bases are a match to TRBD1. The germline gives CDR1 GTSNPN, CDR2 SVGIG (reference sequence). The CDR3 runs to 17 residues. With V trimmed by 5 bases and J by 4 bases, 13 bases remained unmatched. CDR3: CAWLVGQGATGANVLTF. Written as DNA, the CDR3 is TGTGCCTGGTTGGTGGGGCAGGGGGCGACCGGGGCCAACGTCCTGACTTTC. The full variable domain, rest sourced from reference TRBV30 and TRBJ2-6, is SQTIHQWPATLVQPVGSPLSLECTVEGTSNPNLYWYRQAAGRGLQLLFYSVGIGQISSEVPQNLSASRPQDRQFILSSKKLLLSDSGFYLCAWLVGQGATGANVLTFGAGSRLTVL.

This rearrangement joins TRBV7-6 to TRBJ1-2; no firm D call. The CDR3 is 15 amino acids. The V gene lost 1 base and the J gene lost 5 bases, with 14 bases spanning the gap. Germline CDR1 and CDR2: SGHVS and FNYEAQ. In nucleotides, the CDR3 is TGTGCCAGCAGCTTAGTGGGCGGGTTAGAATATGGCTACACCTTC. Protein: CASSLVGGLEYGYTF.

CDR3 region: CASSQELGGLETQYF. CDR3 nucleotides: TGTGCCAGCAGCCAAGAATTGGGGGGGCTGGAGACCCAGTACTTC. The chain links TRBV3-1 (or the pseudogene TRBV3-2) to TRBJ2-5, with D possibly TRBD2 on 7 matching bases. Germline V gene sequence: CDR1 LGHDT, CDR2 YNNKEL (reference sequence). Trimming stripped 0 bases from V and 5 bases from J, with 13 bases between. The CDR3 is 15 residues long.

A note on this clone: Other nucleotide sequences from this sample produce the same CDR3. The rearrangement joins TRBV18 to TRBJ1-2; 8 nucleotides agree with TRBD1. The CDR3 extends over 14 amino acids. V shed 4 bases, J shed 4 bases, and the junction held 5 bases outside the gene matches. CDR1 and CDR2 (germline): KGHSH, LQKENI. CDR3 in amino acids: CASSQGQVIYGYTF. CDR3 nucleotides: TGTGCCAGCTCACAGGGACAGGTGATCTATGGCTACACCTTC.

This chain connects TRBV7-8 to TRBJ2-7; D is perhaps TRBD1 (6 bases). With 5 bases removed from V and 3 bases from J, the gap between germline ends came to 11 bases. The CDR3 extends over 13 amino acids. Germline V gene lookup returns CDR1 SGHVS and CDR2 FQNEAQ. The CDR3 loop is CASSRTVSYEQYF. CDR3 coding DNA: TGTGCCAGCAGCCGGACAGTGAGCTACGAGCAGTACTTC.

Remarks on this clone: Just one base apart from a much larger clone, this may be a read error. V usage is TRBV5-1 and J usage is TRBJ1-5, with D perhaps matching TRBD1 (6 bases). V lost 3 bases, J lost 3 bases, and 7 bases lay in between. Germline CDR1 SGHRS, CDR2 YFSETQ. The CDR3 spans 13 residues. CDR3 residues: CASSSGDNQPQHF. The CDR3 region has the DNA TGCGCCAGCAGCTCAGGGGACAATCAGCCCCAGCATTTT.

The chain combines TRBV7-8 with TRBJ1-2; D gene ambiguous. Per germline, CDR1 SGHVS and CDR2 FQNEAQ. Between the trimmed V and J ends, which lost 5 bases and 12 bases, there was a span of 7 bases. The CDR3 has 9 amino acids. The chain's CDR3 is CASSLADTF. The CDR3 DNA follows: TGTGCCAGCAGCCTGGCGGACACCTTC.

This chain joins TRBV5-1 and TRBJ2-7; weak D call: TRBD1 (6 bases). Trimming took off 2 bases at V and 5 bases at J, with 17 bases between the two ends. There are 15 residues in the CDR3. Germline V lookup: CDR1 SGHRS, CDR2 YFSETQ. In nucleotides, the CDR3 is TGCGCCAGCAGCTTCACCGGGACAAATCGGGACGAGCAGTACTTC. This translates into CASSFTGTNRDEQYF.

V usage is TRBV6-6 and J usage is TRBJ2-5; TRBD2 matches 8 bases. This CDR3 comprises 13 residues. Per the germline V gene, CDR1 is MNHNY and CDR2 is SVGAGI (reference sequence). V was pared by 8 bases and J by 5 bases, with 7 bases of the junction left unmatched. The CDR3: CASLRGVRETQYF. DNA for the CDR3: TGTGCCAGCCTGCGGGGGGTTAGGGAGACCCAGTACTTC.

The V call is TRBV4-1, the J call TRBJ2-7; 10 bases align to TRBD1. Per the germline V gene, CDR1 is MGHRA and CDR2 is YSYEKL. The length of the CDR3 is 15 residues. J was trimmed by 2 bases and V by 3 bases; bases with no gene match: 4. The CDR3 reads CASSQPGTGAYEQYF. The CDR3 nucleotides read TGCGCCAGCAGCCAGCCCGGGACAGGGGCCTACGAGCAGTACTTC.

The J gene is TRBJ2-3, the V gene TRBV2; D is possibly TRBD2 (5 bases). The CDR3 runs 14 residues. Germline values: CDR1 SNHLY, CDR2 FYNNEI. V was trimmed by 5 bases and J by 4 bases, leaving 13 bases between them. The CDR3 DNA reads TGTGCCAGCAGTCCCGACTATAACGCAGATACGCAGTATTTT. Translation: CASSPDYNADTQYF. Complete variable domain (other parts from reference TRBV2 and TRBJ2-3): EPEVTQTPSHQVTQMGQEVILRCVPISNHLYFYWYRQILGQKVEFLVSFYNNEISEKSEIFDDQFSVERPDGSNFTLKIRSTKLEDSAMYFCASSPDYNADTQYFGPGTRLTVL.

The chain has TRBV4-2 and TRBJ1-3; the D gene is possibly TRBD1 (5 bases). V was shortened by 4 bases and J by 0 bases, with 13 bases between the two germline ends. CDR1 and CDR2 (germline): LGHNA, YNFKEQ. This CDR3 comprises 16 residues. The CDR3 region has the DNA TGTGCCAGCAGCCCAACGGGGGGGAGCTCTGGAAACACCATATATTTT. It specifies CASSPTGGSSGNTIYF.

To note about this clone: The conserved final phenylalanine or tryptophan is absent from the CDR3, which likely points to a read error. Because the CDR3's place on the DNA is in doubt, the DNA is left out and the CDR3 is given as listed by TCRdb. The chain couples TRBV27 to TRBJ1-1; the table's D call, TRBD1, has no DNA check behind it. The germline V gene encodes CDR1 MNHEY and CDR2 SMNVEV (reference sequence). The CDR3 has 8 residues if both end residues are counted. CDR3 residues: CASSLQYR.

This chain uses TRBV7-2 with TRBJ1-1; 10 bases line up with TRBD1. Germline CDR1 is SGHTA and CDR2 is FQGNSA. Trimming removed 3 bases from V and 7 bases from J; junction bases left unmatched: 11. This CDR3 spans 16 amino acids. CDR3 region: CASSFGQGGGFGEAFF. CDR3 sequence (DNA): TGTGCCAGCAGCTTCGGACAGGGGGGAGGCTTTGGTGAAGCTTTCTTT. Based on the CDR3 plus reference TRBV7-2 and TRBJ1-1, the full variable domain is GAGVSQSPSNKVTEKGKDVELRCDPISGHTALYWYRQSLGQGLEFLIYFQGNSAPDKSGLPSDRFSAERTGGSVSTLTIQRTQQEDSAVYLCASSFGQGGGFGEAFFGQGTRLTVV.

This clone appeared a few times. The chain combines TRBV5-1 with TRBJ2-7; 8 bases map to TRBD2. The CDR3 contains 15 residues. The germline V gene encodes CDR1 SGHRS and CDR2 YFSETQ. After removal of 0 bases from V and 4 bases from J, the junction contained 6 bases not matched to a gene. This CDR3 reads CASSLAISGNYEQYF. In DNA, the CDR3 is TGCGCCAGCAGCTTGGCCATTAGCGGGAATTACGAGCAGTACTTC.

V is TRBV23-1 and J is TRBJ1-2; TRBD1 might be the D (5 bases). TRBV23-1 is placed among ORFs of uncertain function. The CDR3 loop spans 14 amino acids. Trimming took off 4 bases at V and 4 bases at J, with 13 bases between the two ends. CDR3 loop: CASSPAGGLYGYTF. In DNA, the CDR3 is TGCGCCAGCAGTCCGGCCGGGGGACTCTATGGCTACACCTTC.

V usage is TRBV14 and J usage is TRBJ2-3; D gene unclear. Trimming took 1 base from V and 1 from J, leaving 6 bases between them. Germline lookup yields CDR1 SGHDN and CDR2 FVKESK. The CDR3 has 14 amino acids. CDR3 nucleotide sequence: TGTGCCAGCAGCCAAGTGTCAGGCACAGATACGCAGTATTTT. Its protein is CASSQVSGTDTQYF.

The gene calls are TRBV25-1 and TRBJ2-3, with D unclear. Per the germline V gene, CDR1 is MGHDK and CDR2 is SYGVNS. V lost 5 bases and J lost 4, with 13 bases in between. This CDR3 spans 14 amino acids. The DNA for the CDR3 is TGTGCCAGCAGTCCCCAAGCCCGGGCAGATACGCAGTATTTT. The encoded protein is CASSPQARADTQYF.

The CDR3 loop is CASSLGRGNTEAFF. The CDR3 nucleotides are TGTGCCAGCAGCTTAGGCAGGGGCAACACTGAAGCTTTCTTT. The V gene is TRBV7-2, the J gene TRBJ1-1; tentative D call: TRBD1 (6 bases). CDR3 length: 14 amino acids. Per germline, CDR1 SGHTA and CDR2 FQGNSA. Between the trimmed V and J ends, which lost 1 base and 2 bases, there was a span of 8 bases.

The rearrangement uses TRBV4-3 and TRBJ2-7; D not resolved. Germline V gene data show CDR1 as LGHNA and CDR2 as YSLEER. This CDR3 region has 13 residues. Trimming shortened V by 0 bases and J by 6 bases, and 9 bases separated the two germline ends. The DNA for the CDR3 is TGCGCCAGCAGCCAAGACCCCCTCAGCGAGCAGTACTTC. Protein sequence: CASSQDPLSEQYF.

V gene TRBV6-2 or TRBV6-3 combines with J gene TRBJ1-1; no clear D. This CDR3 comprises 13 residues. The V end was cut by 4 bases, the J end by 0 bases, with 6 bases between. CDR1 and CDR2 from the germline V gene are MNHEY and SVGEGT. DNA of the CDR3: TGTGCCAGCAGTTGGGGAGTGAACACTGAAGCTTTCTTT. Encoded protein: CASSWGVNTEAFF.

This clone has a handful of counts. This chain links TRBV19 with TRBJ1-2; possible D gene TRBD1, 5 bases. V lost 4 bases and J 6 bases, leaving 12 bases between the germline ends. The CDR3 extends over 13 amino acids. The germline gives CDR1 LNHDA, CDR2 SQIVND (reference sequence). In DNA, the CDR3 is TGTGCCAGTAGTACCCGGACACCCAATGGCTACACCTTC. Protein sequence: CASSTRTPNGYTF.

The chain uses TRBV19 and TRBJ1-5; 9 positions match TRBD1. The germline V gene has CDR1 LNHDA and CDR2 SQIVND (reference sequence). The CDR3 contains 15 residues. V shed 5 bases and J 4 bases; nucleotides not matched to a gene: 6. Here the CDR3 DNA reads TGTGCCAGTAGTTTCCGGACAGGGGAAAATCAGCCCCAGCATTTT. This translates into CASSFRTGENQPQHF.

The chain links TRBV6-6 to TRBJ2-3; 10 positions agree with TRBD1. The CDR3 is made up of 16 amino acids. V lost 6 bases to trimming and J lost 4 bases; unmatched junction nucleotides: 10. Per germline, CDR1 MNHNY and CDR2 SVGAGI (reference sequence). CDR3: CASRLKTGGASDTQYF. The CDR3 coding sequence is TGTGCCAGCAGACTCAAGACAGGGGGCGCTTCAGATACGCAGTATTTT.

J is TRBJ2-3 and V is TRBV5-1; 7 nucleotides line up with TRBD1. J gave up 2 bases and V 2 bases, and 2 bases lay outside the gene matches. Germline CDR1 is SGHRS and CDR2 is YFSETQ. There are 14 residues in the CDR3. The CDR3 bases are TGCGCCAGCAGCTTACAGGGGAACACAGATACGCAGTATTTT. The encoded protein is CASSLQGNTDTQYF.

The gene calls are TRBV25-1 and TRBJ1-6, with 8 bases matching TRBD1. The CDR3 sequence is 14 residues long. Unmatched junction bases numbered 5, after V lost 5 bases and J lost 8 bases. CDR1 MGHDK and CDR2 SYGVNS come from the germline V gene. CDR3 protein: CASSRTGIYSPLHF. The DNA for the CDR3 is TGTGCCAGCAGTCGGACAGGGATTTATTCACCCCTCCACTTT. Complete variable domain (other parts from reference TRBV25-1 and TRBJ1-6): EADIYQTPRYLVIGTGKKITLECSQTMGHDKMYWYQQDPGMELHLIHYSYGVNSTEKGDLSSESTVSRIRTEHFPLTLESARPSHTSQYLCASSRTGIYSPLHFGNGTRLTVT.

There are a few counts of this clone. The gene calls are TRBV9 and TRBJ2-3; weak D call: TRBD2 (6 bases). CDR3 length equals 16 residues. V was clipped by 1 base and J by 2 bases, with 14 bases between them. Per germline, CDR1 SGDLS and CDR2 YYNGEE. CDR3 sequence (DNA): TGTGCCAGCAGCGTAAGGTCGGGAGACACCACAGATACGCAGTATTTT. Encoded protein: CASSVRSGDTTDTQYF.

This clone has a handful of counts. The V gene is TRBV7-2, the J gene TRBJ2-2; no clear D. Per the germline V gene, CDR1 is SGHTA and CDR2 is FQGNSA. This CDR3 region has 15 residues. V was clipped by 5 bases and J by 0 bases, with 10 bases between them. CDR3 nucleotide sequence: TGTGCCAGCAGCCCGCTACCATCGAACACCGGGGAGCTGTTTTTT. Its protein is CASSPLPSNTGELFF.